This T cell receptor beta chain was found in a study of T cells after yellow fever vaccination. Each CDR3 protein gets one entry after TCRdb re-called the 5' RACE reads with MiXCR. The table includes some 350,000 distinct CDR3 sequences, 6.2% detected once. The table lists this clonotype with many counts. The CDR3 extends over 13 amino acids. The ends were cut back, 4 bases at V and 4 bases at J, with 8 bases in the middle. Germline CDR1 SGHDN, CDR2 FVKESK. The clonotype was recovered from a man aged 30-40 years who received the YFV17D yellow fever vaccine. This chain joins TRBV14 and TRBJ2-4; D possibly corresponds to TRBD2 (6 bases). The sample in question was PBMCs, obtained 5 days after the yellow fever booster vaccination. CDR3 DNA: TGTGCCAGCAGCCCCGGGGGAAAAAACATTCAGTACTTC. Translated: CASSPGGKNIQYF.